The 25 T cell receptor beta chains given below trace back to one sample, sequenced in a study of blood T cell repertoires in COVID-19. TCRdb's table, derived via immunoSEQ multiplex PCR, lists solely in-frame clones and lacks some. The repertoire includes some 77,000 clones, 65% to 85% of them detected once, and under 2% sits in the top ten. The sequencing sample was made of peripheral blood. These receptors came from a woman in her sixties or seventies with acute or convalescent COVID-19.

The V gene is TRBV14, the J gene TRBJ1-2, with D uncertain. The CDR3 consists of 14 residues. The V gene lost 4 bases and the J gene lost 5 bases, with 14 bases spanning the gap. Germline V CDR1 and CDR2: SGHDN, FVKESK. Written as DNA, the CDR3 is TGTGCCAGCAGCCTTGGCCCCGGAGGATATGGCTACACCTTC. Encoded protein: CASSLGPGGYGYTF.

The chain employs TRBV4-2 and TRBJ1-5; D ambiguous. CDR1 is LGHNA and CDR2 is YNFKEQ in the germline V gene. The CDR3 has 15 amino acids. Trimming cost V 0 bases and J 0 bases, with 6 bases left between them. In DNA form, the CDR3 reads TGTGCCAGCAGCCAAGATTCAGGTAGCAATCAGCCCCAGCATTTT. This gives the protein CASSQDSGSNQPQHF.

V gene TRBV6-5 combines with J gene TRBJ2-7; 11 positions match TRBD1. After removal of 2 bases from V and 4 bases from J, the junction contained 4 bases not matched to a gene. The CDR3 covers 15 residues. Per the germline V gene, CDR1 is MNHEY and CDR2 is SVGAGI. CDR3 loop: CASSYRDRGLYEQYF. In nucleotides, the CDR3 is TGTGCCAGCAGTTACCGGGACAGGGGGTTGTACGAGCAGTACTTC.

The rearrangement joins TRBV12-3 or TRBV12-4 to TRBJ2-1; D possibly corresponds to TRBD1 (6 bases). This CDR3 is built from 12 residues. Trimming removed 6 bases from V and 8 bases from J, with 11 bases in between. This CDR3 reads CASSPTGYEQFF. CDR3 sequence (DNA): TGTGCCAGCAGCCCTACAGGGTATGAGCAGTTCTTC.

The chain joins TRBV6-2 or TRBV6-3 to TRBJ2-7, with a weak D call TRBD2 (6 bases). The CDR3 is made up of 14 amino acids. Looked up from germline, CDR1 is MNHEY and CDR2 is SVGEGT. The germline V and J ends were trimmed by 3 bases and 2 bases, with 11 bases remaining between them. The CDR3, as DNA: TGTGCCAGCAGTTATCCCGGGGGTCCCTACGAGCAGTACTTC. Encoded protein: CASSYPGGPYEQYF.

As DNA, the CDR3 is TGTGCCAGCGAGCGTGAAGCCTACAATGAGCAGTTCTTC. This codes for CASEREAYNEQFF. The gene calls are TRBV2 and TRBJ2-1; no reliable D call. The CDR3 is 13 amino acids. V dropped 8 bases and J dropped 2 bases, with 10 bases sitting between them. Germline V CDR1 and CDR2: SNHLY, FYNNEI. Using reference TRBV2 and TRBJ2-1 for the parts outside the CDR3, the full variable domain is EPEVTQTPSHQVTQMGQEVILRCVPISNHLYFYWYRQILGQKVEFLVSFYNNEISEKSEIFDDQFSVERPDGSNFTLKIRSTKLEDSAMYFCASEREAYNEQFFGPGTRLTVL.

The chain links TRBV30 to TRBJ1-5; the match to TRBD1 covers 7 bases. The CDR3 totals 15 residues. The V segment lost 1 base and the J segment 9 bases; nucleotides outside the gene matches: 12. Per germline, CDR1 GTSNPN and CDR2 SVGIG (reference sequence). The CDR3 protein is CAWSDEGTVLLPQHF. CDR3 nucleotide sequence: TGTGCCTGGAGTGATGAAGGGACAGTTCTTCTGCCCCAGCATTTT.

This clone showed up just a few times. The rearrangement uses TRBV10-3 and TRBJ1-1, with 7 positions matching TRBD1. V shed 3 bases, J shed 1 base, and the junction held 5 bases outside the gene matches. This CDR3 region has 15 residues. Germline V CDR1 and CDR2: ENHRY, SYGVKD. CDR3 protein: CAISERGQTNTEAFF. CDR3 DNA sequence: TGTGCCATCAGTGAAAGGGGACAGACGAACACTGAAGCTTTCTTT.

The chain uses TRBV19 and TRBJ2-3, with 11 bases identical to TRBD2. V shed 9 bases, J shed 2 bases, and the junction held 7 bases outside the gene matches. The CDR3 loop spans 15 amino acids. Germline CDR1 LNHDA, CDR2 SQIVND (reference sequence). CDR3 region: CASLWTSGFTDTQYF. In nucleotides, the CDR3 is TGTGCCAGCCTATGGACTAGCGGGTTCACAGATACGCAGTATTTT.

The chain links TRBV5-8 to TRBJ1-1; D not resolved. Trimming left V 5 bases short and J 5 bases short, with 16 bases between. The CDR3 has 14 residues. Germline loops: CDR1 SGHTS, CDR2 YDEGEE. The CDR3 sequence is CASSRGMLGTEAFF. CDR3 coding DNA: TGTGCCAGCAGTCGAGGGATGTTGGGTACTGAAGCTTTCTTT.

CDR3 loop: CASTRRGGYTF. The CDR3 DNA reads TGTGCCAGCACTAGGAGAGGAGGCTACACCTTC. The V gene is TRBV28, the J gene TRBJ1-2; unclear D gene. CDR1 is MDHEN, CDR2 SYDVKM, per germline. The CDR3 is made up of 11 amino acids. Trimming took off 7 bases at V and 8 bases at J, with 11 bases between the two ends.

V gene TRBV27 combines with J gene TRBJ1-2; TRBD1 matches 10 bases. After removal of 5 bases from V and 8 bases from J, the junction contained 14 bases not matched to a gene. This CDR3 has 16 residues. CDR1 and CDR2 (germline): MNHEY, SMNVEV (reference sequence). CDR3 residues: CASSGDRGYTAGGYTF. In DNA, the CDR3 is TGTGCCAGCAGTGGGGACAGGGGATACACTGCGGGGGGCTACACCTTC.

The sample holds one count of this clone. The chain has TRBV27 and TRBJ1-1; the D gene is possibly TRBD1 (6 bases). CDR1 is MNHEY, CDR2 SMNVEV, per germline (reference sequence). The CDR3 totals 16 residues. Deletions cut 6 bases from V and 1 base from J, with 18 bases between. CDR3 protein: CASSFIRTARNTEAFF. Written as DNA, the CDR3 is TGTGCCAGCAGCTTCATCCGGACAGCTAGGAACACTGAAGCTTTCTTT.

The chain carries TRBV6-5 and TRBJ2-1, with D possibly matching TRBD1 (6 bases). The CDR3 sequence is 14 residues long. The ends were cut back, 7 bases at V and 3 bases at J, with 13 bases in the middle. Germline values: CDR1 MNHEY, CDR2 SVGAGI. This CDR3 is CASTSGQYYNEQFF. The CDR3 nucleotides read TGTGCCAGCACCTCGGGACAATACTACAATGAGCAGTTCTTC.

The J gene is TRBJ2-1, the V gene TRBV6-5, with TRBD2 identical over 9 bases. This CDR3 has 15 residues. V was pared by 7 bases and J by 3 bases, with 7 bases of the junction left unmatched. Per germline, CDR1 MNHEY and CDR2 SVGAGI. CDR3 DNA sequence: TGTGCCAGCACCACGGGTAGCGGGAGCTACAATGAGCAGTTCTTC. Encoded protein: CASTTGSGSYNEQFF.

V gene TRBV5-6 combines with J gene TRBJ1-2; D gene ambiguous. From germline, CDR1 is SGHDT and CDR2 YYEEEE. The germline V and J ends were trimmed by 3 bases and 1 base, with 10 bases remaining between them. The length of the CDR3 is 14 residues. CDR3 region: CASSSGLVNYGYTF. CDR3 DNA sequence: TGTGCCAGCAGCTCTGGACTGGTTAACTATGGCTACACCTTC.

This clone showed up just a few times. The V and J genes are TRBV5-1 and TRBJ1-2; TRBD1 might be the D (6 bases). This CDR3 is 14 amino acids long. Germline CDR1 is SGHRS and CDR2 is YFSETQ. V lost 0 bases to trimming and J lost 2 bases, with 8 bases between them. CDR3 loop: CASSLVGQNYGYTF. The DNA of the CDR3 is TGCGCCAGCAGCTTGGTAGGACAGAACTATGGCTACACCTTC.

The chain joins TRBV7-2 to TRBJ2-1, with 7 bases matching TRBD2. Losses at the gene ends were 1 base for V and 9 bases for J; bases not matched to a gene: 3. This CDR3 contains 13 residues. Germline CDR1 is SGHTA and CDR2 is FQGNSA. Here the CDR3 DNA reads TGTGCCAGCAGCTTAGGACTAGCAGGTGAGCAGTTCTTC. The encoded protein is CASSLGLAGEQFF.

The rearrangement uses TRBV18 and TRBJ2-1; the match to TRBD2 covers 9 bases. There are 17 residues in the CDR3. CDR1 is KGHSH, CDR2 LQKENI, per germline. V shed 2 bases and J 5 bases; nucleotides not matched to a gene: 10. CDR3 sequence (DNA): TGTGCCAGCTCACCAAGACGACCGGGACTAGCCGACAATGAGCAGTTCTTC. This codes for CASSPRRPGLADNEQFF.

V usage is TRBV12-3 or TRBV12-4 and J usage is TRBJ1-1; D gene ambiguous. The CDR3 has 12 amino acids. With 7 bases removed from V and 0 bases from J, the gap between germline ends came to 6 bases. The CDR3 DNA reads TGTGCCAGCAAACAGTTGAACACTGAAGCTTTCTTT. Translation gives CASKQLNTEAFF.

V is TRBV5-5 and J is TRBJ1-4; TRBD1 might be the D (5 bases). V lost 0 bases, J lost 8 bases, and 11 bases lay in between. From germline, CDR1 is SGHKS and CDR2 YYEKEE (reference sequence). This CDR3 region has 14 residues. CDR3 loop: CASSLGPGGEKLFF. Here the CDR3 DNA reads TGTGCCAGCAGCTTGGGACCCGGGGGAGAAAAACTGTTTTTT. The whole variable domain, filled in from reference TRBV5-5 and TRBJ1-4, reads DAGVTQSPTHLIKTRGQQVTLRCSPISGHKSVSWYQQVLGQGPQFIFQYYEKEERGRGNFPDRFSARQFPNYSSELNVNALLLGDSALYLCASSLGPGGEKLFFGSGTQLSVL.

The gene calls are TRBV3-1 (or the pseudogene TRBV3-2) and TRBJ2-5, with D possibly TRBD1 on 5 matching bases. CDR3 length equals 15 residues. In germline, CDR1 is LGHDT, CDR2 YNNKEL (reference sequence). Deletions cut 2 bases from V and 1 base from J, with 11 bases between. CDR3 in amino acids: CASSQTTVSQETQYF. The CDR3 nucleotides are TGTGCCAGCAGCCAAACGACAGTGTCCCAAGAGACCCAGTACTTC.

The chain couples TRBV5-1 to TRBJ1-1; maybe TRBD1 (5 bases). This CDR3 spans 13 amino acids. Germline assignment: CDR1 SGHRS and CDR2 YFSETQ. Trimming left V 7 bases short and J 3 bases short, with 13 bases between. The CDR3 loop is CASSRWGDTEAFF. The CDR3 DNA reads TGCGCCAGCTCTAGGTGGGGGGACACTGAAGCTTTCTTT.

The chain links TRBV2 to TRBJ2-7; D gene ambiguous. CDR3 size: 14 residues. In germline, CDR1 is SNHLY, CDR2 FYNNEI. The V and J ends lost 3 bases and 4 bases respectively, with 13 bases between them. The CDR3: CASSEAAQPYEQYF. The CDR3 DNA is TGTGCCAGCAGTGAGGCAGCGCAGCCTTACGAGCAGTACTTC.

This clone has only one observation. The rearrangement links TRBV5-1 to TRBJ1-5, with unresolved D. Germline values: CDR1 SGHRS, CDR2 YFSETQ. Trimming shortened V by 0 bases and J by 5 bases, and 6 bases separated the two germline ends. This CDR3 is built from 13 residues. CDR3 region: CASSLEADQPQHF. In DNA, the CDR3 is TGCGCCAGCAGCTTGGAGGCGGATCAGCCCCAGCATTTT.